The T cell receptor beta chain described here comes from a study of monozygotic twins with inflammatory bowel disease. Each donor gave 2.5 to 3 ml of peripheral blood. PCR of TCRalpha and TCRbeta cDNA was nested, with two rounds of around 15 and 9 cycles. TCRdb re-called the 5' RACE reads and shows each CDR3 protein once, DNA omitted. This sample's clone table lists approximately 400,000 distinct CDR3 sequences. Germline values: CDR1 DFQATT, CDR2 SNEGSKA (reference sequence). The CDR3 totals 12 residues. The sequencing input was blood. The clonotype comes from a human donor with ulcerative colitis or Crohn's disease, or a healthy co-twin of an affected twin (not recorded which). The chain couples TRBV20-1 to TRBJ1-2. This CDR3 is CSARGTNYGYTF.